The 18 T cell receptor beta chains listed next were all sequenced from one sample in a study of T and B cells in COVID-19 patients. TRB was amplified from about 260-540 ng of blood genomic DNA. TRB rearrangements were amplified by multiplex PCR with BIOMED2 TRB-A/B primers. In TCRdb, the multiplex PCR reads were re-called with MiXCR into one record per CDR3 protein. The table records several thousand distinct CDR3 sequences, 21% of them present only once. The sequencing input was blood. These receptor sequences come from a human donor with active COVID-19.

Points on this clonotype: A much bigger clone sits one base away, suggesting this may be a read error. CDR3 coding DNA: TGTGCCTGGAGTGTATCAGCGGGAGATACCCCCCAAGAGACCCAGTACTTC. Its translation: CAWSVSAGDTPQETQYF. The V call is TRBV30, the J call TRBJ2-5; TRBD2 aligns across 8 bases. The germline CDR1 and CDR2 sequences are GTSNPN and SVGIG (reference sequence). With V trimmed by 0 bases and J by 1 base, 10 bases remained unmatched. The CDR3 runs to 17 residues.

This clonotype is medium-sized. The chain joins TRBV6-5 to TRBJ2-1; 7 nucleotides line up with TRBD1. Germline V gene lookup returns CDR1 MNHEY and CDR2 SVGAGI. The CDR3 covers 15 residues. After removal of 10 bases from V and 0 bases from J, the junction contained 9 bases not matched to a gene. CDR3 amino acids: CATRRQGSSYNEQFF. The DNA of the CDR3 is TGTGCCACCCGGCGACAGGGAAGCTCCTACAATGAGCAGTTCTTC.

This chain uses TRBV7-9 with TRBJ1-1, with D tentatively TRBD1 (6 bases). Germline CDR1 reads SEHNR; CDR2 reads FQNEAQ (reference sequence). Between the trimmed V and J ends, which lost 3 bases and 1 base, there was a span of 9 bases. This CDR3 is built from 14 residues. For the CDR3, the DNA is TGTGCCAGCAGCTTCCAGGGGTCGAACACTGAAGCTTTCTTT. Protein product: CASSFQGSNTEAFF.

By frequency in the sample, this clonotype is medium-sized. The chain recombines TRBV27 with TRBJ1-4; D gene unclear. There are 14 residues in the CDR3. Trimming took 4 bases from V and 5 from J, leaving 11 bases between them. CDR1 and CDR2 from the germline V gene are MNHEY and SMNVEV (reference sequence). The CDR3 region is CASSSLDANEKLFF. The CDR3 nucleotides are TGTGCCAGCAGTTCCCTGGACGCAAATGAAAAACTGTTTTTT.

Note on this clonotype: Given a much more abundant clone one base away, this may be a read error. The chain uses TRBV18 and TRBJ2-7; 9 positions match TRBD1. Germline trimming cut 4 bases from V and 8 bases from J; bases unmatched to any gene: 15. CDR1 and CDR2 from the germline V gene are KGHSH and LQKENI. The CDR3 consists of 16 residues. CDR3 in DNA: TGTGCCAGCTCACTAGTGGGACAGGGATTAATTTACAAGCAGTACTTC. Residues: CASSLVGQGLIYKQYF.

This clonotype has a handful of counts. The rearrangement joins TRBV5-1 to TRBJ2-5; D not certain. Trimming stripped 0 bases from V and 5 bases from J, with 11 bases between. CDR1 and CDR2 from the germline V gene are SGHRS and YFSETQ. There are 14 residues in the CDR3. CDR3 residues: CASSLGGDGETQYF. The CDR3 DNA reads TGCGCCAGCAGCTTGGGTGGGGATGGCGAGACCCAGTACTTC.

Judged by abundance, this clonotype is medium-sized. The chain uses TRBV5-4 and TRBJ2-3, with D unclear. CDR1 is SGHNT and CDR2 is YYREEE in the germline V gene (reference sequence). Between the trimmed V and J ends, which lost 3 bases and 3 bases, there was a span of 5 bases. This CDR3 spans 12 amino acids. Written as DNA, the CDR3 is TGTGCCAGCAGCTCTAGAACAGATACGCAGTATTTT. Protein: CASSSRTDTQYF. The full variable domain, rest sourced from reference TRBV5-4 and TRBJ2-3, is ETGVTQSPTHLIKTRGQQVTLRCSSQSGHNTVSWYQQALGQGPQFIFQYYREEENGRGNFPPRFSGLQFPNYSSELNVNALELDDSALYLCASSSRTDTQYFGPGTRLTVL.

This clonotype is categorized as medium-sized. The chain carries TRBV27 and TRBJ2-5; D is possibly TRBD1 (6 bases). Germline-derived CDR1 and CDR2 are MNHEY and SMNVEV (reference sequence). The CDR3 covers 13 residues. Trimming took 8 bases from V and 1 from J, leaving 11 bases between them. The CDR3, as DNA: TGTGCCAGCCGGGACACCCTCCAAGAGACCCAGTACTTC. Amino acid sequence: CASRDTLQETQYF.

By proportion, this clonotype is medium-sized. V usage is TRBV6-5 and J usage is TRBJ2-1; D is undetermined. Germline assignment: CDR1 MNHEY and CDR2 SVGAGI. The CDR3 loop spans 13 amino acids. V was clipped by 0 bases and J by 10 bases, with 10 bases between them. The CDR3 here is CASSYSSSLEQFF. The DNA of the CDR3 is TGTGCCAGCAGTTACTCGTCCAGCTTAGAGCAGTTCTTC.

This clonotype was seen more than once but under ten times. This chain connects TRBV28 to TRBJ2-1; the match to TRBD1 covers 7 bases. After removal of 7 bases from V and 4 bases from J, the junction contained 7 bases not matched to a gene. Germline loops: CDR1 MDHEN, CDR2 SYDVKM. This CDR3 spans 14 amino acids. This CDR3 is CASTTLGQYNEQFF. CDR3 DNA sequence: TGTGCCAGCACTACATTGGGACAGTACAATGAGCAGTTCTTC.

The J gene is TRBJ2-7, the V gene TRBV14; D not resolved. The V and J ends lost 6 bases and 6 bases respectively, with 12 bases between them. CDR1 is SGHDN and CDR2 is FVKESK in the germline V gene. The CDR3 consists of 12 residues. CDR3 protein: CASSRAAGEQYF. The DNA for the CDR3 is TGTGCCAGCAGTCGGGCGGCAGGCGAGCAGTACTTC.

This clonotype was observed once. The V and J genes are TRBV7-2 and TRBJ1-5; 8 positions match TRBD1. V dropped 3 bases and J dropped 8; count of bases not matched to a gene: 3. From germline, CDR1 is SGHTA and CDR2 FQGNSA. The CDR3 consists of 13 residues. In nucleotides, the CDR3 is TGTGCCAGCAGCTTCTACAGGGGGGAGCCCCAGCATTTT. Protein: CASSFYRGEPQHF. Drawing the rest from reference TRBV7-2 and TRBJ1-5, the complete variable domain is GAGVSQSPSNKVTEKGKDVELRCDPISGHTALYWYRQSLGQGLEFLIYFQGNSAPDKSGLPSDRFSAERTGGSVSTLTIQRTQQEDSAVYLCASSFYRGEPQHFGDGTRLSIL.

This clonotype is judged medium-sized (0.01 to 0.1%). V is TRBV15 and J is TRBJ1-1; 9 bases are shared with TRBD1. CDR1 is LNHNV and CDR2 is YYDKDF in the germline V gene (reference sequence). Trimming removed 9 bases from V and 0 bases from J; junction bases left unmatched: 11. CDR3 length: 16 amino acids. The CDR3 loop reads CATNGGTGTMNTEAFF. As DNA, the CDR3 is TGTGCCACGAATGGTGGGACAGGGACAATGAACACTGAAGCTTTCTTT.

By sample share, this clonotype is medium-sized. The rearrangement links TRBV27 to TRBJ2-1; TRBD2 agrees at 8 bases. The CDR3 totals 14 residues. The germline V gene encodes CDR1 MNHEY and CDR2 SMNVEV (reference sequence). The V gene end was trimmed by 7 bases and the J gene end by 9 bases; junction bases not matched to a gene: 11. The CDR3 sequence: CASTLWRGAIEQFF. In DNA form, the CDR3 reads TGTGCCAGCACCCTTTGGCGGGGGGCAATTGAGCAGTTCTTC.

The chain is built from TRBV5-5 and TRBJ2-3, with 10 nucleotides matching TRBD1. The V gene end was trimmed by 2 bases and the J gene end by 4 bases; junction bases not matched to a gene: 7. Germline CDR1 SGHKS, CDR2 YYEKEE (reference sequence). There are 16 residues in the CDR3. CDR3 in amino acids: CASSLIGQGEADTQYF. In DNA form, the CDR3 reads TGTGCCAGCAGCTTAATCGGACAGGGGGAAGCAGATACGCAGTATTTT.

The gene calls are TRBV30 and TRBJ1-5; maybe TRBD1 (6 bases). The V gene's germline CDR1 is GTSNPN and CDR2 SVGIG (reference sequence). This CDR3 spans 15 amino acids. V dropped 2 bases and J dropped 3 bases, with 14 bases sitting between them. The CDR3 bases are TGTGCCTGGAGTCTCAAAGGGGGTAACAATCAGCCCCAGCATTTT. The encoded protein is CAWSLKGGNNQPQHF.

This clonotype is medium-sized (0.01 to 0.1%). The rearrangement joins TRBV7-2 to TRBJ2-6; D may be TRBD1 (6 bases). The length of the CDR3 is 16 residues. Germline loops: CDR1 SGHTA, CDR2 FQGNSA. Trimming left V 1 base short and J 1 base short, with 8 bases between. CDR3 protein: CASSLGTGSGANVLTF. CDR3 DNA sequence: TGTGCCAGCAGCTTAGGAACAGGGTCTGGGGCCAACGTCCTGACTTTC.

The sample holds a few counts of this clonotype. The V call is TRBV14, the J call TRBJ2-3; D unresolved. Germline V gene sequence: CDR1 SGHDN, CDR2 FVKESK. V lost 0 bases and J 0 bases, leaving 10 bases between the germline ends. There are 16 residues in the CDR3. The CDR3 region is CASSQDKDYSTDTQYF. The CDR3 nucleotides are TGTGCCAGCAGCCAAGACAAGGATTATAGCACAGATACGCAGTATTTT. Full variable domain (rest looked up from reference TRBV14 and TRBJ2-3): EAGVTQFPSHSVIEKGQTVTLRCDPISGHDNLYWYRRVMGKEIKFLLHFVKESKQDESGMPNNRFLAERTGGTYSTLKVQPAELEDSGVYFCASSQDKDYSTDTQYFGPGTRLTVL.